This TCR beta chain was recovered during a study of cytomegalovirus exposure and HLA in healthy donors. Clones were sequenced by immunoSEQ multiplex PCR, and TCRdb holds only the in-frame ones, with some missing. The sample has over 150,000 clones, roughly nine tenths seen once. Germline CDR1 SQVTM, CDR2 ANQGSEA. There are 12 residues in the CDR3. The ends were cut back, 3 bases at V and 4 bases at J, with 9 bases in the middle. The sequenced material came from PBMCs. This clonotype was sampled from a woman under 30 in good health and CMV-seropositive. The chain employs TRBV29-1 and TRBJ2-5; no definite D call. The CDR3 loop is CSVDSGLETQYF. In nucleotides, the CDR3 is TGCAGCGTTGATTCCGGGTTAGAGACCCAGTACTTC.